Listed here are 27 T cell receptor beta chains from one sample, sequenced in a study of T cell clonality in common variable immunodeficiency. Sequencing used immunoSEQ multiplex PCR; TCRdb keeps in-frame clones, though not all of them. In total the sample includes tens of thousands of clones, none of them seen once. The material sequenced was peripheral blood mononuclear cells. All receptors come from a person aged 18 to 75 in good health.

This clone appeared many times. The read falls 3 residues short of the CDR3 end, and the missing part is taken from the germline J gene. This chain uses TRBV13 with TRBJ2-1; the D gene is possibly TRBD2 (5 bases). Germline assignment: CDR1 PRHDT and CDR2 FYEKMQ (reference sequence). CDR3 length: 16 amino acids. V lost 0 bases and J 6 bases, leaving 15 bases between the germline ends. This CDR3 is CASSLGWTPSGNEQFF. Partial CDR3 DNA: TGTGCCAGCAGCTTAGGTTGGACTCCTTCCGGCAATGAG.

The table lists this clone with many counts. The read terminates 3 residues before the CDR3 end, so the remaining end is supplied by the germline J gene. The genes are TRBV18 and TRBJ2-3; 8 bases are shared with TRBD1. In germline, CDR1 is KGHSH, CDR2 LQKENI. J lost 5 bases, V lost 3 bases, and 13 bases had no gene match. The CDR3 is 17 residues long. CDR3 in amino acids: CASSPLSFQGAKDTQYF. Incomplete CDR3 DNA: TGTGCCAGCTCACCCCTTTCCTTCCAGGGGGCGAAAGATACG.

This clone was counted at least ten times. From the germline J gene comes the end of the CDR3, since the read stops 3 residues before it. The genes are TRBV7-3 and TRBJ2-2; 8 bases map to TRBD1. Trimming cost V 5 bases and J 5 bases; bases outside gene matches: 13. This CDR3 is built from 17 residues. Germline V gene data show CDR1 as SGHTA and CDR2 as FQGTGA. CDR3 loop: CASSLFRDRLRTGELFF. CDR3 DNA (partial): TGTGCCAGCAGCCTCTTTAGGGACAGGTTGAGGACCGGGGAG.

This clone was seen ten or more times. The read gets to within 3 residues of the CDR3 end, and the germline J gene fills in the rest. The chain carries TRBV29-1 and TRBJ1-5; TRBD1 matches 8 bases. Trimming took 6 bases from V and 5 from J; bases not matched to a gene: 6. Per the germline V gene, CDR1 is SQVTM and CDR2 is ANQGSEA. CDR3 length: 13 residues. This CDR3 reads CSVATGGDQPQHF. The sequenced part of the CDR3 DNA is TGCAGCGTCGCCACAGGGGGTGATCAGCCC. Complete variable domain (other parts from reference TRBV29-1 and TRBJ1-5): SAVISQKPSRDICQRGTSLTIQCQVDSQVTMMFWYRQQPGQSLTLIATANQGSEATYESGFVIDKFPISRPNLTFSTLTVSNMSPEDSSIYLCSVATGGDQPQHFGDGTRLSIL.

This clone was seen many times. The CDR3 end falls 3 residues outside the read, so it is completed with the germline J gene. V gene TRBV19 combines with J gene TRBJ1-5; tentative D call: TRBD1 (6 bases). CDR1 and CDR2 (germline): LNHDA, SQIVND (reference sequence). The CDR3 extends over 15 amino acids. Trimming took off 4 bases at V and 6 bases at J, with 16 bases between the two ends. CDR3 sequence: CASSKVGGAGQPQHF. Incomplete CDR3 DNA: TGTGCCAGTAGTAAAGTTGGGGGGGCGGGTCAGCCC.

This clone occurred many times. The read ends 3 residues early relative to the CDR3; the germline J gene fills the gap. The chain carries TRBV20-1 and TRBJ2-3; D is uncertain. Trimming left V 3 bases short and J 2 bases short, with 6 bases between. This CDR3 contains 12 residues. Germline values: CDR1 DFQATT, CDR2 SNEGSKA (reference sequence). CDR3 amino acids: CSASPLTDTQYF. The CDR3 DNA, read in part, is TGCAGTGCTAGTCCCCTCACAGATACG.

The table lists this clone with many counts. The CDR3 end falls 3 residues outside the read, so it is completed with the germline J gene. The gene calls are TRBV20-1 and TRBJ1-6; D might be TRBD1 (6 bases). The CDR3 covers 15 residues. Germline values: CDR1 DFQATT, CDR2 SNEGSKA (reference sequence). Trimming left V 7 bases short and J 8 bases short, with 21 bases between. CDR3 sequence: CSVQFAQPGDSPLHF. The sequenced CDR3 bases are TGCAGTGTCCAGTTTGCCCAGCCAGGGGATTCACCC.

This clone was seen ten or more times. The CDR3 end falls 3 residues outside the read, so it is completed with the germline J gene. The rearrangement links TRBV7-3 to TRBJ2-3, with 11 bases lining up with TRBD2. This CDR3 region has 16 residues. Germline V gene sequence: CDR1 SGHTA, CDR2 FQGTGA. V lost 5 bases to trimming and J lost 1 base; unmatched junction nucleotides: 5. CDR3 amino acids: CASSPILAGGTDTQYF. The covered CDR3 bases are TGTGCCAGCAGCCCGATACTAGCGGGAGGCACAGATACG.

This clone counts as medium-sized. The CDR3 extends 3 residues past the end of the read, so its final part is completed from the germline J gene. The chain employs TRBV7-2 and TRBJ2-3, with D uncertain. CDR3 length: 13 amino acids. V lost 5 bases and J 1 base, leaving 7 bases between the germline ends. The germline gives CDR1 SGHTA, CDR2 FQGNSA. CDR3 loop: CASSTQGTDTQYF. CDR3 DNA, as far as it was read: TGTGCCAGCAGCACTCAGGGCACAGATACG. Using reference TRBV7-2 and TRBJ2-3 for the parts outside the CDR3, the full variable domain is GAGVSQSPSNKVTEKGKDVELRCDPISGHTALYWYRQSLGQGLEFLIYFQGNSAPDKSGLPSDRFSAERTGGSVSTLTIQRTQQEDSAVYLCASSTQGTDTQYFGPGTRLTVL.

This clone was seen repeatedly, ten times or more. Germline is not matched at one junction end, which may reflect a read error. Coverage ceases 3 residues before the CDR3 finishes, and the germline J gene fills in the end. V and J are TRBV20-1 and TRBJ1-6; 7 bases are a match to TRBD1. Germline V gene sequence: CDR1 DFQATT, CDR2 SNEGSKA (reference sequence). This CDR3 region has 15 residues. The CDR3 protein is CSTREGQLINSPLHF. The sequenced part of the CDR3 DNA is TGCAGTACTAGGGAGGGACAGTTAATTAATTCACCC.

This clone was recorded at least ten times. The read terminates 3 residues ahead of where the CDR3 ends, so the germline J gene completes it. The V call is TRBV7-9, the J call TRBJ1-4; D possibly corresponds to TRBD1 (6 bases). V was shortened by 4 bases and J by 8 bases, with 11 bases between the two germline ends. CDR3 size: 13 residues. Per the germline V gene, CDR1 is SEHNR and CDR2 is FQNEAQ (reference sequence). The CDR3 reads CASSSGHFEKLFF. The CDR3 bases that were read are TGTGCCAGCAGCTCGGGACACTTCGAAAAA.

About this clone itself: The read finishes 3 residues shy of the CDR3 end, and the germline J gene is used to complete it. The gene calls are TRBV18 and TRBJ1-2; 7 bases map to TRBD1. There are 15 residues in the CDR3. Germline CDR1 is KGHSH and CDR2 is LQKENI. CDR3 amino acids: CASSPRGQGPDTYTF. The part of the CDR3 DNA that was read is TGTGCCAGCTCACCGAGGGGGCAGGGACCAGATACC. The variable domain in full, with the rest retrieved from reference TRBV18 and TRBJ1-2, is NAGVMQNPRHLVRRRGQEARLRCSPMKGHSHVYWYRQLPEEGLKFMVYLQKENIIDESGMPKERFSAEFPKEGPSILRIQQVVRGDSAAYFCASSPRGQGPDTYTFGSGTRLTVV.

At least ten counts were recorded for this clone. Sequencing ends 3 residues short of the CDR3 end; the germline J gene provides the rest. The chain is built from TRBV6-2 or TRBV6-3 and TRBJ2-7; D is ambiguous. Germline V lookup: CDR1 MNHEY, CDR2 SVGEGT. The CDR3 spans 11 residues. Trimming left V 10 bases short and J 2 bases short, with 9 bases between. The CDR3 is CATLNTYEQYF. The sequenced CDR3 bases are TGTGCCACCCTTAACACCTACGAG.

This clone was recorded at least ten times. Sequencing ends 3 residues short of the CDR3 end; the germline J gene provides the rest. V usage is TRBV19 and J usage is TRBJ2-7; 13 nucleotides match TRBD2. V was pared by 8 bases and J by 5 bases, with 9 bases of the junction left unmatched. CDR1 LNHDA and CDR2 SQIVND come from the germline V gene (reference sequence). The CDR3 is made up of 15 amino acids. The CDR3 here is CASRTSGREANEQYF. The sequenced part of the CDR3 DNA is TGTGCCAGTCGTACTAGCGGGAGGGAGGCCAACGAG. Combining the CDR3 with reference TRBV19 and TRBJ2-7 gives the whole variable domain DGGITQSPKYLFRKEGQNVTLSCEQNLNHDAMYWYRQDPGQGLRLIYYSQIVNDFQKGDIAEGYSVSREKKESFPLTVTSAQKNPTAFYLCASRTSGREANEQYFGPGTRLTVT.

Details on this clone: The read ends 3 residues early relative to the CDR3; the germline J gene fills the gap. This rearrangement joins TRBV11-3 to TRBJ2-7; TRBD2 is a possible D gene (7 bases). Germline assignment: CDR1 SGHNT and CDR2 YENEEA. Trimming removed 5 bases at V and 3 bases at J, with 17 bases between. This CDR3 is 15 amino acids long. CDR3 protein: CASSRGAERFYEQYF. CDR3 bases read: TGTGCCAGCAGCCGGGGGGCAGAAAGGTTCTACGAG.

This clone was seen at least ten times. From the germline J gene comes the end of the CDR3, since the read stops 3 residues before it. The chain employs TRBV6-1 and TRBJ1-2, with TRBD1 matching 7 bases. This CDR3 has 16 amino acids. Germline assignment: CDR1 MNHNS and CDR2 SASEGT. Here the CDR3 reads CASSEAEGGVWGGYTF. Incomplete CDR3 DNA: TGTGCCAGCAGTGAAGCAGAAGGGGGCGTCTGGGGGGGC.

This clone was found many times. Read data end 3 residues before the CDR3 end; the end is taken from the germline J gene. The chain has TRBV28 and TRBJ1-2; D might be TRBD1 (5 bases). Germline lookup yields CDR1 MDHEN and CDR2 SYDVKM. The CDR3 totals 14 residues. CDR3 region: CASSRAGQDGGYTF. Incomplete CDR3 DNA: TGTGCCAGCAGTCGCGCGGGGCAGGATGGCGGC.

This clone has ten or more counts. The CDR3 sequence is CASSQDRLANYGYTF. The CDR3 DNA, read in part, is TGTGCCAGCAGCCAAGACCGATTAGCTAACTATGGC. V usage is TRBV14 and J usage is TRBJ1-2, with no clear D. Coverage ceases 3 residues before the CDR3 finishes, and the germline J gene fills in the end. Trimming removed 0 bases at V and 0 bases at J, with 8 bases between. This CDR3 contains 15 residues. CDR1 and CDR2 from the germline V gene are SGHDN and FVKESK.

This clone has ten or more counts. The sequence runs out 3 residues before the end of the CDR3; the remainder is reconstructed from the germline J gene. The genes are TRBV10-3 and TRBJ1-2; D is perhaps TRBD1 (6 bases). The germline gives CDR1 ENHRY, CDR2 SYGVKD. The CDR3 length is 15 residues. CDR3 DNA, as far as it was read: TGTGCCATCAGTGAGTCGTTGGTCAGGGGAAGCGGC. Protein sequence: CAISESLVRGSG. In full, the CDR3 reads CAISESLVRGSGYTF.

The table lists this clone with many counts. The read terminates 3 residues before the CDR3 end, so the remaining end is supplied by the germline J gene. The rearrangement uses TRBV24-1 and TRBJ2-1; 11 bases match TRBD1. The germline CDR1 and CDR2 sequences are KGHDR and SFDVKD. The V and J ends lost 0 bases and 7 bases, in that order; junction bases with no gene match: 4. This CDR3 comprises 16 residues. The covered CDR3 bases are TGTGCCACCAGTGATTTGTCGGGACAGGGGGGGAATGAG. Translated: CATSDLSGQGGNE. The CDR3 as a whole reads CATSDLSGQGGNEQFF.

This clone was recorded at least ten times. The CDR3 end lies 3 residues beyond the end of the read and is filled in from the germline J gene. The J gene is TRBJ1-3, the V gene TRBV7-3, with 8 bases lining up with TRBD1. From germline, CDR1 is SGHTA and CDR2 FQGTGA. Trimming took 5 bases from V and 0 from J; bases not matched to a gene: 6. This CDR3 contains 16 residues. The CDR3 bases that were read are TGTGCCAGCAGCATGACAGGGGCGCGCTCTGGAAACACC. It yields the protein CASSMTGARSGNT. The complete CDR3 protein is CASSMTGARSGNTIYF.

This clone was counted many times. The read terminates 3 residues ahead of where the CDR3 ends, so the germline J gene completes it. The chain carries TRBV7-6 and TRBJ1-5, with D uncertain. Trimming removed 5 bases from V and 6 bases from J, with 11 bases in between. Germline loops: CDR1 SGHVS, CDR2 FNYEAQ. The CDR3 spans 13 residues. The CDR3 region is CASSPLAGQPQHF. The sequenced part of the CDR3 DNA is TGTGCCAGCAGCCCACTAGCGGGTCAGCCC.

About this clone: The read halts 3 residues ahead of the CDR3 end, with the missing end drawn from the germline J gene. The chain combines TRBV7-9 with TRBJ2-3, with 7 bases aligning to TRBD1. V was clipped by 5 bases and J by 4 bases; unmatched bases: 9. From germline, CDR1 is SEHNR and CDR2 FQNEAQ (reference sequence). The CDR3 loop spans 15 amino acids. The CDR3: CASSTPGQRPDTQYF. The CDR3 DNA, read in part, is TGTGCCAGCAGCACACCGGGACAGCGCCCAGATACG.

This clone came up many times. The sequenced fragment ends 3 residues before the CDR3 boundary, so the rest is inferred from the germline J gene. This chain joins TRBV20-1 and TRBJ2-7; a weak D match, TRBD1 (7 bases). V was shortened by 2 bases and J by 3 bases, with 14 bases between the two germline ends. The CDR3 is 14 residues long. CDR1 and CDR2 from the germline V gene are DFQATT and SNEGSKA (reference sequence). Partial CDR3 DNA: TGCAGTGCTAGATGGGCGGGACAGATCTACGAG. Amino acid sequence: CSARWAGQIYE. The full CDR3 sequence reads CSARWAGQIYEQYF.

This clone was found many times. The read stops 3 residues short of the end of the CDR3; the missing end is completed from the germline J gene. This chain connects TRBV6-4 to TRBJ2-5; a weak D match, TRBD2 (6 bases). From germline, CDR1 is MRHNA and CDR2 SNTAGT. V lost 6 bases to trimming and J lost 6 bases, with 23 bases between them. There are 16 residues in the CDR3. This chain's CDR3 is CASRVFRDSMMKTQYF. Incomplete CDR3 DNA: TGTGCCAGCAGAGTCTTCCGGGACTCGATGATGAAGACC.

This clone came up many times. The CDR3 extends 3 residues past the end of the read, so its final part is completed from the germline J gene. The chain carries TRBV20-1 and TRBJ2-1, with TRBD2 identical over 9 bases. Germline lookup yields CDR1 DFQATT and CDR2 SNEGSKA (reference sequence). The CDR3 spans 15 residues. Losses at the gene ends were 6 bases for V and 2 bases for J; bases not matched to a gene: 8. CDR3: CSAKILAGAYNEQFF. The sequenced part of the CDR3 DNA is TGCAGTGCCAAAATACTAGCGGGCGCCTACAATGAG.

The sample holds a few counts of this clone. The CDR3 goes on 3 residues after the read ends, and that part is filled in from the germline J gene. V usage is TRBV7-9 and J usage is TRBJ2-3; D unclear. Trimming removed 5 bases from V and 0 bases from J, with 3 bases in between. The CDR3 loop spans 12 amino acids. CDR1 is SEHNR, CDR2 FQNEAQ, per germline (reference sequence). Partial CDR3 DNA: TGTGCCAGCAGCCTTAGCACAGATACG. It yields the protein CASSLSTDT. The whole CDR3 reads CASSLSTDTQYF. Combining the CDR3 with reference TRBV7-9 and TRBJ2-3 gives the whole variable domain DTGVSQNPRHKITKRGQNVTFRCDPISEHNRLYWYRQTLGQGPEFLTYFQNEAQLEKSRLLSDRFSAERPKGSFSTLEIQRTEQGDSAMYLCASSLSTDTQYFGPGTRLTVL.